Below, one T cell receptor (beta chain) is given with its context. Its antigen is unidentified. Unique molecular identifiers featured in each of the TCR beta cDNA libraries. Between about 1 and 10 million T cells gave rise to some 490,000 cDNA molecules. TCRdb itself ran the PCR reads through MiXCR, one entry per CDR3 protein. The sample includes 750,000 to 900,000 distinct CDR3 sequences, about 45% of them seen just once. These data originate in a study of post-analysis software for immune sequencing data. As for the study in general: Relapsing-remitting, secondary progressive and progressive-relapsing forms made up the multiple sclerosis disease courses.

General study results and limits: In patients, about 5 TRBV segments were more frequent than in controls, with TRBV5-6, TRBV5-1 and TRBV20-1 among them. Same-batch samples co-clustered strongly by F measure. Diversity measured as normalized Chao1 was significantly lower in multiple sclerosis patients than in controls.

The junction had 13 bases not matched to a gene; V was cut back by 6 bases and J by 7 bases. The CDR3 totals 16 residues. The genes are TRBV12-3 or TRBV12-4 and TRBJ1-2, with 11 bases matching TRBD1. This TCR was sampled from a girl between 10 and 17 years old with multiple sclerosis. The sample taken for sequencing was blood. The CDR3 region is CASRNSRTGGRGGYTF. CDR3 nucleotides: TGTGCCAGCAGGAACTCGAGGACAGGGGGCAGAGGTGGCTACACCTTC.